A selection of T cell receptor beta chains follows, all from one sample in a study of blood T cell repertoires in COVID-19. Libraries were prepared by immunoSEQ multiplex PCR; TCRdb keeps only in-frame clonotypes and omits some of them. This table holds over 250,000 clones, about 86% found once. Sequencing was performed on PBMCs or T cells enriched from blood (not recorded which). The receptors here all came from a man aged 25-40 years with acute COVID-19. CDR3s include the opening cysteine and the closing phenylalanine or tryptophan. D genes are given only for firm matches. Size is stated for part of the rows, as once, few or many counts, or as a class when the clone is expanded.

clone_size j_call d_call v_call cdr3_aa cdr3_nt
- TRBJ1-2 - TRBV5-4 CASSLSESYGYTF TGTGCCAGCAGTTTGAGTGAGTCCTATGGCTACACCTTC
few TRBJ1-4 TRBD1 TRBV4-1 CASSRDSTGILGEKLFF TGCGCCAGCAGCCGAGATTCGACAGGGATCCTGGGTGAAAAACTGTTTTTT
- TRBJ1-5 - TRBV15 CATSRGPGGDQPQHF TGTGCCACCAGCAGAGGACCGGGAGGGGATCAGCCCCAGCATTTT
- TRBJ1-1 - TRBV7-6 CASSSKTGEAFF TGTGCCAGCAGCTCCAAGACAGGCGAAGCTTTCTTT
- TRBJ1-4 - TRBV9 CASSPPRTEFNEKLFF TGTGCCAGCAGCCCTCCCCGGACAGAATTTAATGAAAAACTGTTTTTT
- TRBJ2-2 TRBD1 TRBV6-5 CASSPTGDGTGELFF TGTGCCAGCAGCCCAACAGGGGACGGGACCGGGGAGCTGTTTTTT
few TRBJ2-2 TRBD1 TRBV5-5 CASSTITATGTGPGELFF TGTGCCAGCAGCACAATAACAGCGACAGGGACGGGGCCCGGGGAGCTGTTTTTT
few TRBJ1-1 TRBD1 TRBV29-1 CSVADRAGTEAFF TGCAGCGTCGCGGACAGGGCGGGGACTGAAGCTTTCTTT
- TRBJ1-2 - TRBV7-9 CASSLGAIYGYTF TGTGCCAGCAGCTTAGGGGCGATCTATGGCTACACCTTC
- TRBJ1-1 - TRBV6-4 CASSDEPNTEAFF TGTGCCAGCAGTGACGAGCCAAACACTGAAGCTTTCTTT
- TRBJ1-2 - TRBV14 CASSQFQGNYGYTF TGTGCCAGCAGCCAATTTCAGGGAAACTATGGCTACACCTTC
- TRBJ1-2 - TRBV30 CAWSDQGSNYGYTF TGTGCCTGGAGTGACCAGGGCTCTAACTATGGCTACACCTTC
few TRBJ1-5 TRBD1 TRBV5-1 CASSPTGNNQPQHF TGTGCCAGCAGCCCGACAGGGAACAATCAGCCCCAGCATTTT
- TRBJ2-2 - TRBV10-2 CASSESRIVTGELFF TGCGCCAGCAGTGAGTCGCGGATTGTCACCGGGGAGCTGTTTTTT
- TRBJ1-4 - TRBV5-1 CASSLGRALVNNEKLFF TGTGCCAGCAGCTTAGGGCGGGCATTGGTAAATAATGAAAAACTGTTTTTT
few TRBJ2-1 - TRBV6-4 CASSEGLPSNEQFF TGTGCCAGCAGTGAAGGACTTCCGTCCAATGAGCAGTTCTTC
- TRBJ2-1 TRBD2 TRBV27 CASSFMGGIYNEQFF TGTGCCAGCAGTTTCATGGGGGGGATTTACAATGAGCAGTTCTTC
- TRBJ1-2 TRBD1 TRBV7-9 CASSERTGDGYTF TGTGCCAGCAGCGAGCGAACAGGGGACGGCTACACCTTC
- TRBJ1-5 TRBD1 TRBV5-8 CASSFTGGSQPQHF TGTGCCAGCAGCTTTACAGGGGGCAGTCAGCCCCAGCATTTT
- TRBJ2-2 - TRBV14 CASSQDGPWTNNTGELFF TGTGCCAGCAGCCAAGACGGGCCTTGGACAAATAACACCGGGGAGCTGTTTTTT
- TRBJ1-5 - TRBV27 CASSLRRGSQPQHF TGTGCCAGCAGTCTCAGGAGGGGCTCTCAGCCCCAGCATTTT
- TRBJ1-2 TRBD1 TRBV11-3 CASSIKDRGSGYTF TGTGCCAGCAGCATAAAAGACAGGGGCTCTGGCTACACCTTC
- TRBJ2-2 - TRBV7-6 CASSLVANANTGELFF TGTGCCAGCAGCTTGGTGGCCAACGCGAACACCGGGGAGCTGTTTTTT